One sample yielded the 7 T cell receptor beta chains listed below, sequenced in a study of early T cells in non-severe SARS-CoV-2 infection (dated by TCRdb to about 2021). Preparation of the library involved 5' RACE. These reads were obtained on a NextSeq 500. TCRdb ran its own pipeline on the public reads, namely fastp trimming at Q25 and MiXCR clone calling, and kept in-frame beta chains. Every CDR3 protein is listed once, alongside the most common genes and DNA of its rows. Present in this sample are 50,000 to 65,000 distinct CDR3 sequences, around 20% of which were seen just once. In total, the top ten clones hold roughly 10% of the sample. The specimen comprised whole blood, sampled at baseline. Every receptor here comes from an adult who was a healthcare worker with PCR-confirmed SARS-CoV-2 infection or an uninfected control (not recorded which).

The chain combines TRBV28 with TRBJ2-3; D is possibly TRBD1 (6 bases). Germline V gene data show CDR1 as MDHEN and CDR2 as SYDVKM. There are 13 residues in the CDR3. Trimming cost V 11 bases and J 2 bases, with 14 bases left between them. CDR3 sequence: CASQQGNTDTQYF. The CDR3 coding sequence is TGTGCCTCCCAACAGGGAAACACAGATACGCAGTATTTT.

As regards this clonotype: Germline is not matched at one junction end, which may reflect a read error. The gene calls are TRBV29-1 and TRBJ2-7; no firm D call. The CDR3 runs to 11 residues. Germline CDR1 is SQVTM and CDR2 is ANQGSEA. Here the CDR3 DNA reads TGCAGCGTTGAAGCGGAATACGAGCATTACTTC. This sequence encodes CSVEAEYEHYF.

This CDR3 is CASSLVSVFGEQYF. DNA for the CDR3: TGTGCCAGCAGCTTGGTAAGCGTTTTCGGCGAGCAGTACTTC. The chain combines TRBV5-5 with TRBJ2-7; the D is unclear. Germline V lookup: CDR1 SGHKS, CDR2 YYEKEE (reference sequence). The CDR3 runs 14 residues. V was clipped by 0 bases and J by 6 bases, with 13 bases between them.

This clonotype was seen only a few times. V gene TRBV7-2 combines with J gene TRBJ2-5; 12 positions match TRBD1. There are 15 residues in the CDR3. CDR1 SGHTA and CDR2 FQGNSA come from the germline V gene. The trim removed 5 bases at V and 4 bases at J, leaving 5 bases unmatched. CDR3 nucleotides: TGTGCCAGCAGCCGGGACAGGGGGCGCTTAGAGACCCAGTACTTC. This encodes CASSRDRGRLETQYF. The full variable domain, with the rest looked up from reference TRBV7-2 and TRBJ2-5, is GAGVSQSPSNKVTEKGKDVELRCDPISGHTALYWYRQSLGQGLEFLIYFQGNSAPDKSGLPSDRFSAERTGGSVSTLTIQRTQQEDSAVYLCASSRDRGRLETQYFGPGTRLLVL.

This clonotype has more than one count but fewer than ten. CDR3 protein: CASSTDSQSSGNTIYF. CDR3 sequence (DNA): TGCGCCAGCAGCACGGACAGTCAAAGCTCTGGAAACACCATATATTTT. This sequence joins TRBV5-1 and TRBJ1-3, with a weak D call TRBD1 (6 bases). The CDR3 extends over 16 amino acids. V was shortened by 4 bases and J by 0 bases, with 14 bases between the two germline ends. CDR1 SGHRS and CDR2 YFSETQ come from the germline V gene.

This clonotype has just a few counts. The rearrangement links TRBV3-1 to TRBJ2-2, with TRBD1 matching 7 bases. The CDR3 length is 16 residues. V was pared by 3 bases and J by 1 base, with 5 bases of the junction left unmatched. Germline V CDR1 and CDR2: LGHDT, YNNKEL (reference sequence). The CDR3 bases are TGTGCCAGCAGCCAGGATTGGACAGGGAACACCGGGGAGCTGTTTTTT. It codes for CASSQDWTGNTGELFF.

The genes are TRBV7-2 and TRBJ1-3, with D tentatively TRBD1 (5 bases). The CDR3 spans 15 residues. The ends were cut back, 5 bases at V and 3 bases at J, with 14 bases in the middle. The germline CDR1 and CDR2 sequences are SGHTA and FQGNSA. CDR3 loop: CASSHPGAVGNTIYF. In DNA, the CDR3 is TGTGCCAGCAGCCACCCTGGGGCGGTTGGAAACACCATATATTTT.